The next 8 T cell receptor beta chains were all read from a single sample in a study of shared clonotypes between healthy human individuals. TCRdb's copy holds only in-frame clones and misses some; the assay was immunoSEQ multiplex PCR. The sample includes about 1.1 million clones, around 78% of them seen just once. Sequencing was performed on memory CD4+ T cells from PBMCs. Subset denoted: CD45RA-negative fraction. The origin of the receptors is a man aged 18 to 35 in good health. Some clones in this sample may be carry-over from other donors' samples.

The J gene is TRBJ2-1, the V gene TRBV5-1, with TRBD2 matching over 14 bases. From germline, CDR1 is SGHRS and CDR2 YFSETQ. J gave up 2 bases and V 3 bases, and 7 bases lay outside the gene matches. The CDR3 totals 18 residues. In DNA form, the CDR3 reads TGCGCCAGCAGCTCCCCGGGACTAGCGGGAGCCCCCTACAATGAGCAGTTCTTC. Protein: CASSSPGLAGAPYNEQFF.

This clone was seen only once. The chain carries TRBV7-2 and TRBJ2-3, with unresolved D. This CDR3 comprises 13 residues. The germline V gene has CDR1 SGHTA and CDR2 FQGNSA. Trimming shortened V by 1 base and J by 6 bases, and 8 bases separated the two germline ends. CDR3 sequence reads: CASSLERVDTQYF. The CDR3 nucleotides are TGTGCCAGCAGCTTAGAAAGGGTTGATACGCAGTATTTT.

J is TRBJ1-1 and V is TRBV18; a weak D match, TRBD1 (6 bases). The CDR3 runs to 15 residues. The V gene's germline CDR1 is KGHSH and CDR2 LQKENI. Trimming cost V 3 bases and J 5 bases, with 16 bases left between them. CDR3 loop: CASSPQKSGQTEAFF. The CDR3 nucleotides are TGTGCCAGCTCACCTCAAAAGTCTGGACAGACTGAAGCTTTCTTT.

The CDR3 sequence is CAISLDSNQPQHF. In nucleotides, the CDR3 is TGTGCCATCAGTTTGGATAGCAATCAGCCCCAGCATTTT. This rearrangement joins TRBV10-3 to TRBJ1-5; no definite D call. Germline V lookup: CDR1 ENHRY, CDR2 SYGVKD. This CDR3 has 13 residues. V was cut by 5 bases and J by 0 bases, with 5 bases left in between.

The gene calls are TRBV19 and TRBJ2-7; 9 bases match TRBD1. CDR3 length: 16 residues. From germline, CDR1 is LNHDA and CDR2 SQIVND (reference sequence). Trimming removed 0 bases from V and 5 bases from J; junction bases left unmatched: 8. The CDR3 spells CASSIDSGDRANEQYF. As DNA, the CDR3 is TGTGCCAGTAGTATAGATAGTGGGGACAGGGCGAACGAGCAGTACTTC. The full variable domain, its missing parts supplied by reference TRBV19 and TRBJ2-7, is DGGITQSPKYLFRKEGQNVTLSCEQNLNHDAMYWYRQDPGQGLRLIYYSQIVNDFQKGDIAEGYSVSREKKESFPLTVTSAQKNPTAFYLCASSIDSGDRANEQYFGPGTRLTVT.

This chain uses TRBV11-3 with TRBJ2-3; the D is unclear. The germline V gene has CDR1 SGHNT and CDR2 YENEEA. This CDR3 has 15 residues. The V and J ends lost 0 bases and 1 base respectively, with 8 bases between them. This CDR3 reads CASSLEAGGTDTQYF. The CDR3 DNA is TGTGCCAGCAGCTTAGAGGCTGGAGGCACAGATACGCAGTATTTT.

This chain joins TRBV30 and TRBJ2-6; tentatively, D is TRBD2 (5 bases). This CDR3 is built from 15 residues. Trimming pared 0 bases from V and 3 bases from J, leaving 9 bases between. Germline V gives CDR1 GTSNPN, CDR2 SVGIG (reference sequence). The DNA for the CDR3 is TGTGCCTGGAGTGTCGGGGTTGGTGGGGCCAACGTCCTGACTTTC. Amino acid sequence: CAWSVGVGGANVLTF.

The J gene is TRBJ2-2, the V gene TRBV2, with TRBD1 as a possible D gene (5 bases). The V gene's germline CDR1 is SNHLY and CDR2 FYNNEI. CDR3 size: 14 residues. V was clipped by 8 bases and J by 3 bases, with 13 bases between them. DNA of the CDR3: TGTGCCAGCTGGACGGACACTTACACCGGGGAGCTGTTTTTT. Its protein product is CASWTDTYTGELFF.